This T cell receptor (beta chain) was identified during a study of CD4 T cells in relation to SARS-CoV-2 and coronaviruses. Whole-study context: TCR beta CDR3s were sequenced after 10-day antigen culture of PBMCs. General study findings and limits: Crossreactive clones expanded significantly less to SARS-CoV-2 than monoreactive clones.

About this clone itself: Its antigen is still unknown.

CDR1 is MDHEN and CDR2 is SYDVKM in the germline V gene. The CDR3 runs 15 residues. V was pared by 6 bases and J by 5 bases, with 7 bases of the junction left unmatched. CD4 enrichment then naive enrichment separated naive from memory CD4+ cells. Data came from immunoSEQ multiplex PCR; TCRdb stores just in-frame clones and leaves some out. This table has some 44,000 clones, almost 85% appearing once. V is TRBV28 and J is TRBJ1-5, with TRBD1 matching over 10 bases. The sequenced sample consisted of naive CD4+ T cells from PBMCs, cultured in vitro. The subset is: naive CD4+ T cells isolated by negative enrichment. This receptor was identified in an adult with COVID-19. CDR3: CASRDRGVGHQPQHF. The DNA for the CDR3 is TGTGCCAGCAGGGACAGGGGGGTTGGTCATCAGCCCCAGCATTTT.